This T cell receptor beta chain was retrieved from a study of T cells in Graves' hyperthyroidism and ophthalmopathy (dated by TCRdb to 2018 to 2020). Regarding the study in general: TCR V-J signatures able to tell the groups apart were searched for in a discovery cohort of 90 to 100 patients, of whom around 42 had Graves' ophthalmopathy and around 57 had stable Graves' hyperthyroidism. The 80 to 100 discovery patients were randomly divided into training and test sets at a 7:3 ratio. After blood sampling, hyperthyroidism patients were treated with methimazole at a starting dose of 30 mg daily, and ophthalmopathy patients were treated with high-dose intravenous methylprednisolone. Prospective prediction of ophthalmopathy was tested in an independent validation cohort of 18 to 20 hyperthyroidism patients and 17 patients who later progressed to ophthalmopathy. In more than 5 Graves' hyperthyroidism patients, the study also compared T-cell repertoires from thyroid tissue with T-cell repertoires from blood. The paper describes TCR Vbeta CDR3 sequencing of 140 or so peripheral blood samples, made up of 43 ophthalmopathy patients, approximately 76 hyperthyroidism patients and 17 progressor patients.

The TCR beta CDR3 regions were amplified from the RNA transcripts. The TCR CDR3 was subjected to a first round of RT-PCR using the HTBI primer set and the Qiagen OneStep RT-PCR kit. Libraries were constructed in a second round of multiplex PCR, after which size selection and purification were carried out. Libraries were sequenced paired-end with 100 bp reads on an Illumina HiSeq2000. The authors' pipeline ran thus. SOAPnuke was used to process the raw data, with reads discarded if the reads contained adapters or uncalled bases, had a mean Phred below 15, or lacked an exact constant-primer or identifier match. High-quality paired reads were merged using COPE v1.2.5, and each unique nucleotide sequence was defined as a clonotype. Clonotypes were aligned to IMGT TRBV, TRBD and TRBJ reference segments using MiTCR v1.1. The analysis was restricted to V-J combinations with a frequency above 0.0001, which together covered 99.2% of the repertoires. The TCS score was defined as F50 (clonal expansion) divided by E x V (chaos), with BLOSUM62-based TCRdist calculated between CDR3 peptides within each V-J. Welch's t-statistics and random forest reduced roughly 530 V-J features to around 14, which were used in a naive Bayes classifier (R e1071). The Morisita-Horn index was used to measure how similar the thyroid and blood repertoires were. TCRdb itself trimmed the public reads at Q25 with fastp, ran MiXCR and retained productive beta chains. Every distinct CDR3 protein forms one entry, paired with its most common genes and DNA. The V and J calls come from TCRdb's annotation, not from the publication. The sample includes 550,000 to 600,000 distinct CDR3 sequences, with under 60% observed a single time. The ten largest clonotypes hold around 17% of the sample.

Patients with uncontrolled infections, other autoimmune diseases, pregnancy or lactation were excluded. Diagnoses were established on the basis of clinical symptoms, serum thyroxine and TRAb, thyroid ultrasound, and orbital computed tomography. Trizol reagent was used to extract total RNA, and RNA quality was then checked on an Agilent 2100 Bioanalyzer. Sequences MDHEN (CDR1) and SYDVKM (CDR2) are obtained from the germline V gene. From the cysteine through the phenylalanine, the CDR3 covers 15 amino acids. Only the CDR3 part of the read is kept: 45 bases, read in frame from the first base. The junction carries 20 bases between V and J, which are trimmed by 9 bases and 6 bases respectively. What the research found in general, with its limitations: In validation, the model predicted progression to ophthalmopathy a median of approximately 6.6 months before onset, with over 60% sensitivity and 72.22% specificity. Most expanded thyroid clonotypes (frequency above 0.001) were also detected in blood, a finding suggesting that blood repertoires may reflect thyroid immune responses. Ophthalmopathy was separated from stable hyperthyroidism by a 13 V-J signature model, with approximately 90% sensitivity and approximately 81% specificity obtained in cross-validation and 80%/75% obtained in testing. Sample size was not statistically predetermined, and blinding of investigators to group allocation was not performed.

This clonotype has a single count. Its recognized antigen is unknown. Qualities for individual bases were not recorded, and no much larger clone is one base off. A lone read offers only weak evidence. This TCR derives from an adult woman with Graves' disease, either hyperthyroidism or ophthalmopathy (not recorded which). The material sequenced was peripheral blood or thyroid tissue (not recorded which). The receptor chain draws on TRBV28 and TRBJ2-2; a tentative D call is TRBD1 (6 bases match). At the DNA level, the sequence is TGTGCCAGTAGAAACCGGGACACCGACCCCGGGGAGCTGTTTTTT. It is translated as CASRNRDTDPGELFF.